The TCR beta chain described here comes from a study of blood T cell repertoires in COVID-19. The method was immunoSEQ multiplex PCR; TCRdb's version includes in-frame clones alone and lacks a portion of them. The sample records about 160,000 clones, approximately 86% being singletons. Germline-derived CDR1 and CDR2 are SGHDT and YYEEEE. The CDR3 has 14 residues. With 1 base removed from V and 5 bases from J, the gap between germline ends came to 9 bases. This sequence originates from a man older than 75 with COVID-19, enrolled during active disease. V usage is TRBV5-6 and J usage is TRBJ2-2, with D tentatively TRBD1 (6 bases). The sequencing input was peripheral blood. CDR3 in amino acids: CASSLIDRTGELFF. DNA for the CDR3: TGTGCCAGCAGCTTGATAGACAGGACCGGGGAGCTGTTTTTT.